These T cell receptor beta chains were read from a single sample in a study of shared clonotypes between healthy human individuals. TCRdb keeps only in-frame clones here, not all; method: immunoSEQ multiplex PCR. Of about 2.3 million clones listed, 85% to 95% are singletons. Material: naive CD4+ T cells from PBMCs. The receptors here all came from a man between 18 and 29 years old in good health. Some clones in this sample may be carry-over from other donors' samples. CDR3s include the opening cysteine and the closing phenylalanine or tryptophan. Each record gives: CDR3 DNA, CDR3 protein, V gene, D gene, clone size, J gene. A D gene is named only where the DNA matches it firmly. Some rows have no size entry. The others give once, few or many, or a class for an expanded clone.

TGTGCCAGCAGCTTAGGGACTAGCGGGAGGAAGTACTTC | CASSLGTSGRKYF | TRBV5-6 | TRBD2 | NA | TRBJ2-7
TGCGCCAGCAGCTCCTCTGGGCTAGCGGGAGGACCAGATACGCAGTATTTT | CASSSSGLAGGPDTQYF | TRBV5-1 | TRBD2 | NA | TRBJ2-3
TGTGCCAGCAGCCAAGATAGGGGCGGAGTTCCCTACAATGAGCAGTTCTTC | CASSQDRGGVPYNEQFF | TRBV4-2 | NA | NA | TRBJ2-1
TGTGCCATCAGTGCCCCCCCCGTAGGGACAGGGAACACTGAAGCTTTCTTT | CAISAPPVGTGNTEAFF | TRBV10-3 | TRBD1 | NA | TRBJ1-1
TGTGCCAGCACCCCCAGAAGGGGGAGTGGGTACGAGCAGTACTTC | CASTPRRGSGYEQYF | TRBV27 | NA | NA | TRBJ2-7
TGCGCCAGCAACCCACTAGCGGGAGGTTCCGAGACCCAGTACTTC | CASNPLAGGSETQYF | TRBV5-1 | TRBD2 | NA | TRBJ2-5
TGTGCCAGCAGCTTATCTGGACAGGGACGTACCTACGAGCAGTACTTC | CASSLSGQGRTYEQYF | TRBV7-3 | TRBD1 | NA | TRBJ2-7
TGTGCCAGCAGTTTTAGACAGGGGGATACCGGGGAGCTGTTTTTT | CASSFRQGDTGELFF | TRBV28 | TRBD1 | NA | TRBJ2-2
TGTGCCAGCAGTCGGGACAGGGTCCACGAGCAGTACTTC | CASSRDRVHEQYF | TRBV28 | TRBD1 | NA | TRBJ2-7
TGTGCCAGCAGTTTGATTGGGGCCGTGAGTACTGAAGCTTTCTTT | CASSLIGAVSTEAFF | TRBV6-5 | NA | NA | TRBJ1-1
TGTGCCAGCAGTGGGAGCGGACGCACAGATACGCAGTATTTT | CASSGSGRTDTQYF | TRBV2 | NA | NA | TRBJ2-3
TGTGCCAGCTCACCAGGGCAGGGGGCGGTCTCACCCCTCCACTTT | CASSPGQGAVSPLHF | TRBV18 | TRBD1 | NA | TRBJ1-6
TGCACCAGCAGCCACTCTTCCGGGACTAGGGGGACCCAGTACTTC | CTSSHSSGTRGTQYF | TRBV1 | NA | NA | TRBJ2-5
TGTGCCAGCAGCTTAACTAGCGGGACAACCTACGAGCAGTACTTC | CASSLTSGTTYEQYF | TRBV7-2 | TRBD2 | NA | TRBJ2-7
TGTGCCAGCAGCCCAGCGGGAGTTAGCACAGATACGCAGTATTTT | CASSPAGVSTDTQYF | TRBV6-5 | TRBD2 | NA | TRBJ2-3
TGTGCCAGCAGCTCCGGGACAGGCACAGATACGCAGTATTTT | CASSSGTGTDTQYF | TRBV7-3 | TRBD1 | NA | TRBJ2-3
TGTGCCAGTAGCAGGGGGGCTCTGGGCACAGATACGCAGTATTTT | CASSRGALGTDTQYF | TRBV19 | NA | NA | TRBJ2-3
TGTGCCAGCAGTTTAGTTGTGGCGCTTCGCAATGAGCAGTTCTTC | CASSLVVALRNEQFF | TRBV28 | NA | once | TRBJ2-1
TGTGCCAGCAGCTTAGGGTCTGAGGAGACCCAGTACTTC | CASSLGSEETQYF | TRBV7-3 | NA | NA | TRBJ2-5
TGTGCCAGCAGCGTAGAGACAGACTACGAGCAGTACTTC | CASSVETDYEQYF | TRBV9 | NA | NA | TRBJ2-7
TGTGCCAGCAGCTTATCTACAGGGGGCTCTGGGGCCAACGTCCTGACTTTC | CASSLSTGGSGANVLTF | TRBV7-9 | TRBD1 | NA | TRBJ2-6
TGTGCCAGCAGCCAAGTCAGGACAGGGGCCGGGGAGCTGTTTTTT | CASSQVRTGAGELFF | TRBV14 | TRBD1 | NA | TRBJ2-2
TGTGCCAGCAGCTTGAAGGGGGAAGAGACCCAGTACTTC | CASSLKGEETQYF | TRBV5-4 | NA | NA | TRBJ2-5
TGCGCCAGCAGCCAAGGCCAGGCCCCCCACGAGCAGTACTTC | CASSQGQAPHEQYF | TRBV4-1 | NA | NA | TRBJ2-7
TGTGCCAGCAGCTCCGTGGACAGGGTAGAGACCCAGTACTTC | CASSSVDRVETQYF | TRBV7-9 | TRBD1 | NA | TRBJ2-5
TGTGCCAGCAGTTATAGGGGGGGACAGAGCTACACCTTC | CASSYRGGQSYTF | TRBV6-5 | TRBD1 | NA | TRBJ1-2
TGTGCCACCAGCAGGGGCCTGGGGGTAGGGAACACTGAAGCTTTCTTT | CATSRGLGVGNTEAFF | TRBV15 | NA | NA | TRBJ1-1
TGTGCCAGCAGTGAAGCCGGGGTTGGGGAAAAACTGTTTTTT | CASSEAGVGEKLFF | TRBV2 | NA | NA | TRBJ1-4
TGTGCCATCAGTGTGCGGGGGGCGAGCTATGGCTACACCTTC | CAISVRGASYGYTF | TRBV10-3 | NA | NA | TRBJ1-2
TGTGCCGCACAGGGGGCTCTGTCTGGAAACACCATATATTTT | CAAQGALSGNTIYF | TRBV6-5 | TRBD1 | NA | TRBJ1-3
TGTGCCGGCAGCCGGACTAGCGGGTTCTACGAGCAGTACTTC | CAGSRTSGFYEQYF | TRBV6-5 | TRBD2 | NA | TRBJ2-7
TGTGCCAGCTCACCACGATTCCGGGACAGGGTGATCTTC | CASSPRFRDRVIF | TRBV18 | TRBD1 | NA | TRBJ2-1
TGCGCCAGCAGCTTGGCGGTCCAGAGCTCTGGAAACACCATATATTTT | CASSLAVQSSGNTIYF | TRBV5-1 | NA | NA | TRBJ1-3
TGCGCCAGCAGCTTGGGGACAATCTTCTCCTACGAGCAGTACTTC | CASSLGTIFSYEQYF | TRBV5-1 | NA | NA | TRBJ2-7
TGTGCCAGCAGCGCAAAACAGGGGGGAGGTGAAAAACTGTTTTTT | CASSAKQGGGEKLFF | TRBV9 | TRBD1 | NA | TRBJ1-4
TGTGCCAGCAGCTTGGCCGGGGCTACTAGCACAGATACGCAGTATTTT | CASSLAGATSTDTQYF | TRBV5-8 | NA | NA | TRBJ2-3
TGTGCCAGCACCTCGACTAGCGGGTCCACTGAAGCTTTCTTT | CASTSTSGSTEAFF | TRBV7-9 | NA | NA | TRBJ1-1
TGTGCCAGCAGGGACAGGGTAGTAGATACGCAGTATTTT | CASRDRVVDTQYF | TRBV6-5 | TRBD1 | NA | TRBJ2-3
TGTGCCAGCAGGGGGGACGTTGAAGCTTTCTTT | CASRGDVEAFF | TRBV6-1 | NA | NA | TRBJ1-1
TGTGCCAGCAGCCCCGCTGGGGGTACTGGAAACACCATATATTTT | CASSPAGGTGNTIYF | TRBV7-2 | NA | once | TRBJ1-3
TGTGCCAGCAGTGAATTGGGGGGGGAGAACTACACCTTC | CASSELGGENYTF | TRBV6-1 | NA | NA | TRBJ1-2
TGTGCCAGCAGCGGTCACGTAGGGCCCTACAATGAGCAGTTCTTC | CASSGHVGPYNEQFF | TRBV9 | NA | NA | TRBJ2-1
TGCAGCGCGTACCGGGACAGTAATGAAAAACTGTTTTTT | CSAYRDSNEKLFF | TRBV29-1 | TRBD1 | NA | TRBJ1-4
TGTGCCAGTACTGCCGGGACAGGGGGCAATCAGCCCCAGCATTTT | CASTAGTGGNQPQHF | TRBV6-1 | TRBD1 | NA | TRBJ1-5
TGTGCTAGTGGTTTGGCAGGGGGGGAGACCCAGTACTTC | CASGLAGGETQYF | TRBV12-5 | NA | NA | TRBJ2-5
TGTGCCGGCACGACCATGAAGCGCCTGGGGCCGAACATTCAGTACTTC | CAGTTMKRLGPNIQYF | TRBV2 | NA | once | TRBJ2-4
TGTGCCAGCAGCCCCAATACAGGGCCTTATCAGCCCCAGCATTTT | CASSPNTGPYQPQHF | TRBV7-9 | NA | NA | TRBJ1-5
TGCGCCAGCACCCTAAGCCCCCCGACAGGCCGTAATGAAAAACTGTTTTTT | CASTLSPPTGRNEKLFF | TRBV5-1 | NA | NA | TRBJ1-4
TGTGCCAGCTTATCTCCCCAGGGAAGGGGCGACGAGCAGTACTTC | CASLSPQGRGDEQYF | TRBV28 | NA | NA | TRBJ2-7
TGTGCCAGCAGCCACGGGACTAGCGGCTACGAGCAGTACTTC | CASSHGTSGYEQYF | TRBV6-6 | TRBD2 | NA | TRBJ2-7
TGTGCCAGCAGCCTTGCTGGGCCCCCCGCGGGCACCGGGGAGCTGTTTTTT | CASSLAGPPAGTGELFF | TRBV7-8 | NA | NA | TRBJ2-2